A single sample is the source of the 21 T cell receptor beta chains below, sequenced in a study of a mutant IDH1 vaccine in newly diagnosed glioma. Sequenced by immunoSEQ multiplex PCR; TCRdb stores in-frame clones only, minus some. Of around 60,000 clones in the sample, roughly 76% are singletons; the top ten hold 5% to 7%. Stated time point: week 35, safety follow-up. The study gave 300 ug of mutant IDH1 20-mer peptide per vaccine dose, with topical imiquimod. Their antigens remain unidentified. The sample in question was PBMCs, obtained from a glioma patient whose treatment included an IDH1 peptide vaccine. The receptor source for this set is a man aged 35-49 years with glioma.

The rearrangement links TRBV19 to TRBJ1-1, with TRBD1 identical over 8 bases. This CDR3 spans 14 amino acids. Trimming cost V 3 bases and J 4 bases; bases outside gene matches: 4. Per germline, CDR1 LNHDA and CDR2 SQIVND (reference sequence). The CDR3 DNA reads as TGTGCCAGTAGTATGAGGACAGGGACCACTGAAGCTTTCTTT. This gives the protein CASSMRTGTTEAFF. Full variable domain (missing parts from reference TRBV19 and TRBJ1-1): DGGITQSPKYLFRKEGQNVTLSCEQNLNHDAMYWYRQDPGQGLRLIYYSQIVNDFQKGDIAEGYSVSREKKESFPLTVTSAQKNPTAFYLCASSMRTGTTEAFFGQGTRLTVV.

The chain joins TRBV9 to TRBJ2-3; D ambiguous. The CDR3 totals 15 residues. The germline V and J ends were trimmed by 3 bases and 2 bases, with 13 bases remaining between them. CDR1 SGDLS and CDR2 YYNGEE come from the germline V gene. CDR3 nucleotide sequence: TGTGCCAGCAGCGATGGCACCTTATTCACAGATACGCAGTATTTT. It codes for CASSDGTLFTDTQYF. The whole variable domain, filled in from reference TRBV9 and TRBJ2-3, reads DSGVTQTPKHLITATGQRVTLRCSPRSGDLSVYWYQQSLDQGLQFLIQYYNGEERAKGNILERFSAQQFPDLHSELNLSSLELGDSALYFCASSDGTLFTDTQYFGPGTRLTVL.

The chain recombines TRBV7-6 with TRBJ2-2, with TRBD2 identical over 7 bases. J was trimmed by 6 bases and V by 1 base; bases with no gene match: 2. The CDR3 runs to 14 residues. The germline V gene has CDR1 SGHVS and CDR2 FNYEAQ. The CDR3 region is CASSLGGGPGELFF. The CDR3 DNA is TGTGCCAGCAGCTTAGGGGGGGGTCCCGGGGAGCTGTTTTTT.

V and J are TRBV7-9 and TRBJ2-2, with D unclear. Germline V gene sequence: CDR1 SEHNR, CDR2 FQNEAQ (reference sequence). Trimming pared 3 bases from V and 1 base from J, leaving 6 bases between. The length of the CDR3 is 14 residues. CDR3 sequence reads: CASSLPMNTGELFF. CDR3 sequence (DNA): TGTGCCAGCAGCTTGCCAATGAACACCGGGGAGCTGTTTTTT.

This clone was observed once. The chain combines TRBV23-1 with TRBJ1-6; 7 bases are a match to TRBD1. TRBV23-1 is marked as an open reading frame, function uncertain. V shed 3 bases and J 10 bases; nucleotides not matched to a gene: 9. The CDR3 runs to 15 residues. The DNA for the CDR3 is TGCGCCAGCAGTCACTCGACAGGGCCGAAGTCACCCCTCCACTTT. Encoded protein: CASSHSTGPKSPLHF.

The chain employs TRBV5-1 and TRBJ2-3; tentatively, D is TRBD1 (5 bases). Germline lookup yields CDR1 SGHRS and CDR2 YFSETQ. CDR3 size: 15 residues. Deletions cut 2 bases from V and 4 bases from J, with 14 bases between. This CDR3 reads CASSFIGVDADTQYF. The CDR3 bases are TGCGCCAGCAGCTTCATAGGGGTGGATGCAGATACGCAGTATTTT.

The chain carries TRBV5-1 and TRBJ1-3, with TRBD1 matching 7 bases. Germline V gives CDR1 SGHRS, CDR2 YFSETQ. This CDR3 spans 14 amino acids. The ends lost 3 bases at V and 2 bases at J; junction bases unmatched: 2. Here the CDR3 reads CASSSDRAGNTIYF. The CDR3 coding sequence is TGCGCCAGCAGCTCCGACAGGGCTGGAAACACCATATATTTT.

In its sample, this clone was seen once. The V gene is TRBV5-1, the J gene TRBJ2-7; 9 bases fit TRBD1. The CDR3 consists of 15 residues. CDR1 SGHRS and CDR2 YFSETQ come from the germline V gene. J gave up 2 bases and V 4 bases, and 7 bases lay outside the gene matches. CDR3 residues: CASSRIRQGAYEQYF. CDR3 nucleotides: TGCGCCAGCAGCCGAATCCGACAGGGGGCCTACGAGCAGTACTTC.

This clone was seen a handful of times. The V and J genes are TRBV29-1 and TRBJ1-1, with D unresolved. CDR1 is SQVTM and CDR2 is ANQGSEA in the germline V gene. Trimming shortened V by 5 bases and J by 5 bases, and 12 bases separated the two germline ends. This CDR3 has 12 amino acids. The CDR3 nucleotides are TGCAGCGTTTGGAAGGTGGGGACTGAAGCTTTCTTT. It is translated as CSVWKVGTEAFF. Complete variable domain (other parts from reference TRBV29-1 and TRBJ1-1): SAVISQKPSRDICQRGTSLTIQCQVDSQVTMMFWYRQQPGQSLTLIATANQGSEATYESGFVIDKFPISRPNLTFSTLTVSNMSPEDSSIYLCSVWKVGTEAFFGQGTRLTVV.

This clone was seen only once. The chain recombines TRBV7-2 with TRBJ1-2; no clear D. V lost 4 bases to trimming and J lost 4 bases, with 13 bases between them. Germline CDR1 reads SGHTA; CDR2 reads FQGNSA. The CDR3 sequence is 14 residues long. CDR3 nucleotides: TGTGCCAGCAGCTCACCGGGCCGTGTCTATGGCTACACCTTC. Amino acids: CASSSPGRVYGYTF.

This chain uses TRBV19 with TRBJ2-7, with 7 positions matching TRBD1. Germline V gene data show CDR1 as LNHDA and CDR2 as SQIVND (reference sequence). The CDR3 has 14 amino acids. Germline trimming cut 5 bases from V and 5 bases from J; bases unmatched to any gene: 9. The CDR3: CASSQTGWSHEQYF. Written as DNA, the CDR3 is TGTGCCAGTAGTCAGACAGGGTGGTCCCACGAGCAGTACTTC.

V usage is TRBV28 and J usage is TRBJ2-7; D might be TRBD1 (5 bases). The CDR3 loop spans 14 amino acids. V gave up 1 base and J gave up 2 bases, with 9 bases separating them. The germline V gene has CDR1 MDHEN and CDR2 SYDVKM. The CDR3 here is CASSLSGHTYEQYF. The CDR3 region has the DNA TGTGCCAGCAGTTTATCAGGGCACACCTACGAGCAGTACTTC.

The chain has TRBV7-2 and TRBJ2-7; D not resolved. Germline CDR1 is SGHTA and CDR2 is FQGNSA. CDR3 length: 17 amino acids. Trimming took off 0 bases at V and 5 bases at J, with 20 bases between the two ends. This CDR3 reads CASSLALKGSIRDEQYF. CDR3 nucleotide sequence: TGTGCCAGCAGCTTAGCGCTAAAGGGTAGTATAAGGGACGAGCAGTACTTC.

The rearrangement uses TRBV30 and TRBJ2-4; the match to TRBD1 covers 7 bases. V trimming: 0 bases; J trimming: 4 bases; junction bases outside the gene matches: 3. The CDR3 extends over 14 amino acids. Germline loops: CDR1 GTSNPN, CDR2 SVGIG (reference sequence). CDR3: CAWSVRQGKNIQYF. The CDR3, as DNA: TGTGCCTGGAGTGTACGACAGGGTAAAAACATTCAGTACTTC. Full variable domain (remainder filled in from reference TRBV30 and TRBJ2-4): SQTIHQWPATLVQPVGSPLSLECTVEGTSNPNLYWYRQAAGRGLQLLFYSVGIGQISSEVPQNLSASRPQDRQFILSSKKLLLSDSGFYLCAWSVRQGKNIQYFGAGTRLSVL.

This chain links TRBV2 with TRBJ2-3; possibly TRBD2 for D (6 bases). Germline lookup yields CDR1 SNHLY and CDR2 FYNNEI. V lost 3 bases and J 2 bases, leaving 21 bases between the germline ends. This CDR3 is built from 18 residues. In DNA form, the CDR3 reads TGTGCCAGCAGTGAGCCGGGACTGAGCGCAATATTCACAGATACGCAGTATTTT. Translation gives CASSEPGLSAIFTDTQYF. The variable domain in full, completed from reference TRBV2 and TRBJ2-3, reads EPEVTQTPSHQVTQMGQEVILRCVPISNHLYFYWYRQILGQKVEFLVSFYNNEISEKSEIFDDQFSVERPDGSNFTLKIRSTKLEDSAMYFCASSEPGLSAIFTDTQYFGPGTRLTVL.

The chain joins TRBV10-3 to TRBJ1-6; D gene unclear. CDR3 length: 15 residues. The V and J ends lost 3 bases and 0 bases respectively, with 6 bases between them. Germline V gene lookup returns CDR1 ENHRY and CDR2 SYGVKD. In DNA, the CDR3 is TGTGCCATCAGTGAACGTAGCTCCTATAATTCACCCCTCCACTTT. Its translation is CAISERSSYNSPLHF.

A single count supports this clone. The genes are TRBV30 and TRBJ2-7; TRBD1 might be the D (6 bases). The CDR3 is 13 amino acids. The ends were cut back, 3 bases at V and 4 bases at J, with 13 bases in the middle. CDR1 and CDR2 (germline): GTSNPN, SVGIG (reference sequence). The CDR3 reads CAWSKDSRYEQYF. In nucleotides, the CDR3 is TGTGCCTGGAGCAAGGACAGCCGATACGAGCAGTACTTC.

This chain connects TRBV7-2 to TRBJ1-2, with D perhaps TRBD1 (5 bases). Germline lookup yields CDR1 SGHTA and CDR2 FQGNSA. Trimming left V 2 bases short and J 7 bases short, with 14 bases between. The CDR3 totals 14 residues. CDR3 sequence: CASSLLRGAAGYTF. The CDR3 region has the DNA TGTGCCAGCAGCTTATTAAGGGGCGCAGCTGGCTACACCTTC.

The chain has TRBV5-1 and TRBJ2-7; 7 bases are a match to TRBD2. The ends lost 0 bases at V and 3 bases at J; junction bases unmatched: 3. Germline lookup yields CDR1 SGHRS and CDR2 YFSETQ. The CDR3 is made up of 14 amino acids. The CDR3 reads CASSLEGRVYEQYF. Written as DNA, the CDR3 is TGCGCCAGCAGCTTGGAAGGGAGGGTCTACGAGCAGTACTTC.

The J gene is TRBJ1-1, the V gene TRBV7-9; TRBD1 is a possible D gene (5 bases). Germline V lookup: CDR1 SEHNR, CDR2 FQNEAQ (reference sequence). V lost 1 base to trimming and J lost 1 base, with 16 bases between them. The CDR3 length is 17 residues. CDR3 protein: CASSLGLATERNTEAFF. The CDR3 bases are TGTGCCAGCAGCTTAGGACTCGCGACAGAGAGGAACACTGAAGCTTTCTTT.

V usage is TRBV5-1 and J usage is TRBJ2-3; D is perhaps TRBD1 or TRBD2 (5 bases each). Per germline, CDR1 SGHRS and CDR2 YFSETQ. The V end was cut by 0 bases, the J end by 2 bases, with 10 bases between. The CDR3 is 15 amino acids. Written as DNA, the CDR3 is TGCGCCAGCAGCTTGGCGGGGCGGACCACAGATACGCAGTATTTT. Its translation is CASSLAGRTTDTQYF.